This is a list of T cell receptor beta chains from one sample in a study of T cell changes during pregnancy in multiple sclerosis. Only in-frame clones appear in the TCRdb table, and some are missing; sequencing was by immunoSEQ multiplex PCR. The sample records 40,000 to 45,000 clones, less than 95% being singletons. The sequencing used CD4+ T cells from peripheral blood mononuclear cells, collected in the third trimester of pregnancy. The origin of the receptors is a female donor with multiple sclerosis, enrolled in a pregnancy study. CDR3s include the opening cysteine and the closing phenylalanine or tryptophan. Clone size is stated in some rows and not others, as once, few, many or a class when expanded.

CDR3,V,size,J
CASSFRGTGGDTQYF,TRBV28,.,TRBJ2-3
CASRIAGENTEAFF,TRBV19,.,TRBJ1-1
CASSTGQGDTEAFF,TRBV7-9,.,TRBJ1-1
CASSLYSGAGNIQYF,TRBV5-8,.,TRBJ2-4
CASSQARNTEAFF,TRBV4-3,.,TRBJ1-1
CASSSWLASDETQYF,TRBV7-9,.,TRBJ2-5
CASSQDRGTGGRETQYF,TRBV4-1,.,TRBJ2-5
CASSSGQYQETQYF,TRBV7-9,.,TRBJ2-5
CASSPGQGPGNTIYF,TRBV11-3,once,TRBJ1-3
CASSDGTSGNNEQFF,TRBV5-1,.,TRBJ2-1
CASGLVGTGTFGNTIYF,TRBV12-5,.,TRBJ1-3
CASSFWTGTVTEAFF,TRBV14,.,TRBJ1-1
CASSYPADEQYF,TRBV6-6,.,TRBJ2-7
CASSTDRGGETQYF,TRBV19,.,TRBJ2-5
CASSDGTGGDEQYF,TRBV9,.,TRBJ2-7
CASSMHYLNTDTQYF,TRBV19,.,TRBJ2-3
CASSLIRGGQDTEAFF,TRBV5-1,.,TRBJ1-1
CSVRGLSSLAATDTQYF,TRBV29-1,.,TRBJ2-3
CASSLATGAYEQYF,TRBV5-1,.,TRBJ2-7
CASSFQGGYGYTF,TRBV7-9,.,TRBJ1-2
CASSADIDTQYF,TRBV5-1,.,TRBJ2-3
CASSVALKRSTGELFF,TRBV5-4,.,TRBJ2-2
CASSEARGCTF,TRBV2,once,TRBJ1-2
CAWTLAGVNNEQFF,TRBV30,.,TRBJ2-1
CAWSRGGELFF,TRBV30,.,TRBJ2-2
CATKDSGFSNEQFF,TRBV6-6,.,TRBJ2-1
CAISDSGTGKVSNQPQHF,TRBV10-3,.,TRBJ1-5
CASRREVGRYEQYF,TRBV5-5,once,TRBJ2-7
CASSRKLNEQFF,TRBV11-3,.,TRBJ2-1
CASSRELAGGTTGELFF,TRBV18,.,TRBJ2-2
CASSVGLAGWDTQYF,TRBV27,.,TRBJ2-3
CASSLTGGGGSPLHF,TRBV5-1,.,TRBJ1-6
CATSTRGTGQETQYF,TRBV15,few,TRBJ2-5
CASSQGLRGPEQYF,TRBV14,.,TRBJ2-7
CASSANQASGITGELFF,TRBV6-4,.,TRBJ2-2
CASRGTDMNTEAFF,TRBV6-4,.,TRBJ1-1
CASRNPAGRGDQPQHF,TRBV19,once,TRBJ1-5
CASSVDMGNEQFF,TRBV6-4,.,TRBJ2-1
CASSLRLPPIQYF,TRBV2,few,TRBJ2-5
CASRSTGFSGNTIYF,TRBV6-5,.,TRBJ1-3
CASSVGLGSGEQYF,TRBV9,.,TRBJ2-7
CASSLGGRADETQYF,TRBV7-2,.,TRBJ2-5
CAWGHPNMGEQYF,TRBV30,.,TRBJ2-7
CSLRLSGRHEQFF,TRBV29-1,.,TRBJ2-1
CASSPHRATNYGYTF,TRBV2,.,TRBJ1-2
CSSGQGYEQYF,TRBV20-1,.,TRBJ2-7
CASSFGASANTGELFF,TRBV5-1,.,TRBJ2-2
CASSGGGTGGDGYTF,TRBV28,.,TRBJ1-2
CASSEDQIAGGGTDTQYF,TRBV7-2,.,TRBJ2-3
CASSFQGPTQYF,TRBV7-9,.,TRBJ2-3
CASSPTTGGYYEQYF,TRBV18,.,.
CAWMNGRLQQYF,TRBV30,.,TRBJ2-7
CASSDSGGRAYNEQFF,TRBV6-4,.,TRBJ2-1
CASSLAGPGNQETQYF,TRBV11-3,.,TRBJ2-5
CASTSGRGTGELFF,TRBV4-2,.,TRBJ2-2
CASSADRGIYQPQHF,TRBV7-8,.,TRBJ1-5
CASSPWTSGRTSEQFF,TRBV11-1,.,TRBJ2-1